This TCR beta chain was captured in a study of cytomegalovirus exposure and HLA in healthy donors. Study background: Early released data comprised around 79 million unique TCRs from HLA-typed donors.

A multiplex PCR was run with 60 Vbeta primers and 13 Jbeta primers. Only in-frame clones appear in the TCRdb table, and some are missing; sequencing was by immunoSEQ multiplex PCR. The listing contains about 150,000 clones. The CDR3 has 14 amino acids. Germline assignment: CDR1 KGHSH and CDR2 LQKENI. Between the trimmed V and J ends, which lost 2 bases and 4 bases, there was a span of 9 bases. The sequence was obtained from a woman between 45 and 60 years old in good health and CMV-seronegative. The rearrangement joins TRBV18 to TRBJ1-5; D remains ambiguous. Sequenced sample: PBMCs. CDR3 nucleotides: TGTGCCAGCTCACCAGAGCCCAATAATCAGCCCCAGCATTTT. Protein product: CASSPEPNNQPQHF.